The 27 T cell receptor beta chains below were found in one sample sequenced in a study of breast tumors, draining lymph nodes, adjacent tissues. Axillary draining lymph nodes of breast cancer patients supplied the node samples. In TCRdb, the multiplex PCR reads were re-called with MiXCR into one record per CDR3 protein. The sample has about 200,000 distinct CDR3 sequences, about 32% seen once. The sequenced material came from axillary lymph node tissue. The receptors originated from a female donor with breast cancer. Some clones in this sample may be carry-over from other donors' samples.

This clonotype has just a few counts. The chain links TRBV28 to TRBJ1-1; D is perhaps TRBD1 (5 bases). Germline V gene sequence: CDR1 MDHEN, CDR2 SYDVKM. This CDR3 is built from 15 residues. Trimming stripped 5 bases from V and 1 base from J, with 14 bases between. The CDR3 is CASSLFLGQNTEAFF. The CDR3 DNA follows: TGTGCCAGCAGTCTTTTCCTGGGGCAGAACACTGAAGCTTTCTTT.

This clonotype was picked up many times. This sequence joins TRBV5-1 and TRBJ2-3, with TRBD1 matching over 7 bases. Germline loops: CDR1 SGHRS, CDR2 YFSETQ. This CDR3 contains 14 residues. V lost 0 bases to trimming and J lost 11 bases; unmatched junction nucleotides: 9. The DNA for the CDR3 is TGCGCCAGCAGCTTGGGGGGACAGACCAGGGGGCAGTATTTT. This gives the protein CASSLGGQTRGQYF.

At least ten counts were recorded for this clonotype. This chain connects TRBV7-2 to TRBJ2-7; D is ambiguous. The CDR3 extends over 13 amino acids. The germline V and J ends were trimmed by 5 bases and 1 base, with 9 bases remaining between them. Germline V gives CDR1 SGHTA, CDR2 FQGNSA. The CDR3 loop reads CASSQTFSYEQYF. DNA for the CDR3: TGTGCCAGCAGCCAAACCTTTTCCTACGAGCAGTACTTC.

This rearrangement joins TRBV7-2 to TRBJ1-6; D gene uncertain. Germline CDR1 and CDR2: SGHTA and FQGNSA. The CDR3 extends over 16 amino acids. Trimming took 1 base from V and 7 from J, leaving 14 bases between them. The DNA for the CDR3 is TGTGCCAGCAGCTTAGATCCGGTTGGTGGAAATTCACCCCTCCACTTT. This translates into CASSLDPVGGNSPLHF.

This clonotype was picked up many times. V usage is TRBV6-6 and J usage is TRBJ1-5; D might be TRBD1 (5 bases). CDR3 length: 13 residues. CDR1 MNHNY and CDR2 SVGAGI come from the germline V gene (reference sequence). Trimming pared 11 bases from V and 5 bases from J, leaving 16 bases between. The DNA of the CDR3 is TGTGCCTCGGCAGGGAGAAAGGATCAGCCCCAGCATTTT. The encoded protein is CASAGRKDQPQHF.

In its sample, this clonotype was seen a few times. A much larger clone differs by one base, so this may be a read error. This chain links TRBV11-2 with TRBJ1-3; no clear D gene. The CDR3 loop spans 14 amino acids. The germline CDR1 and CDR2 sequences are SGHAT and FQNNGV. The CDR3 region has the DNA TGTGCCAGCAGCTCTGGGTACTCTGCAAACACCATATATTTT. Translating it yields CASSSGYSANTIYF.

The chain recombines TRBV10-1 with TRBJ2-3; 7 nucleotides align to TRBD1. Germline V gene lookup returns CDR1 WNHNN and CDR2 SYGVQD (reference sequence). The CDR3 consists of 14 residues. V dropped 3 bases and J dropped 8; count of bases not matched to a gene: 8. The CDR3 DNA follows: TGCGCCAGCAGTGAAGGGGGACAGTCTATTACGCAGTATTTT. Protein product: CASSEGGQSITQYF.

Concerning this clonotype: A much larger clone lies a single base off, so this may be a read error. The rearrangement uses TRBV7-2 and TRBJ1-2; D gene ambiguous. Germline assignment: CDR1 SGHTA and CDR2 FQGNSA. CDR3 length equals 14 residues. CDR3 DNA sequence: TGTGCCAGCAGCTTAGAATGGAATAACTATGGCCACACCTTC. Residues: CASSLEWNNYGHTF.

The J gene is TRBJ1-5, the V gene TRBV7-2, with D maybe TRBD1 (6 bases). This CDR3 region has 14 residues. CDR1 SGHTA and CDR2 FQGNSA come from the germline V gene. V gave up 0 bases and J gave up 6 bases, with 9 bases separating them. In DNA, the CDR3 is TGTGCCAGCAGCTTAGCGGTCAGGGGTCAGCCCCAGCATTTT. It encodes CASSLAVRGQPQHF.

This clonotype was recorded many times. The V and J genes are TRBV7-8 and TRBJ1-2, with 8 bases aligning to TRBD1. V trimming: 2 bases; J trimming: 6 bases; junction bases outside the gene matches: 2. This CDR3 has 13 amino acids. The germline gives CDR1 SGHVS, CDR2 FQNEAQ. The chain's CDR3 is CASSLPTGDGYTF. CDR3 DNA: TGTGCCAGCAGCTTACCGACAGGGGATGGCTACACCTTC.

This clonotype was seen at least ten times. The chain carries TRBV7-9 and TRBJ2-7; 11 positions agree with TRBD1. J lost 6 bases, V lost 3 bases, and 4 bases had no gene match. CDR3 size: 14 residues. CDR1 is SEHNR, CDR2 FQNEAQ, per germline (reference sequence). This CDR3 reads CASSLGQGEGEQYF. DNA of the CDR3: TGTGCCAGCAGCTTGGGACAGGGGGAGGGCGAGCAGTACTTC.

This clonotype showed up many times. This chain connects TRBV5-1 to TRBJ1-2; TRBD1 might be the D (6 bases). Trimming removed 5 bases from V and 7 bases from J, with 18 bases in between. This CDR3 region has 14 residues. CDR1 is SGHRS, CDR2 YFSETQ, per germline. CDR3 nucleotides: TGCGCCAGCAGTCGCGGGGCAGGGGTCCGTGGCTACACCTTC. Encoded protein: CASSRGAGVRGYTF.

This clonotype was picked up many times. The chain recombines TRBV11-2 with TRBJ2-7; 7 nucleotides line up with TRBD2. Germline V gene lookup returns CDR1 SGHAT and CDR2 FQNNGV. V gave up 4 bases and J gave up 3 bases; unmatched junction bases: 9. This CDR3 contains 15 residues. CDR3 nucleotide sequence: TGTGCCAGCAGCTCCCCCTACGTAGCGGGCTACGAGCAGTACTTC. This encodes CASSSPYVAGYEQYF.

The CDR3 DNA reads as TGTGCCAGCAGTTCCCTGGGGGACTCACCCCTCCACTTT. Amino acid sequence: CASSSLGDSPLHF. This chain uses TRBV6-5 with TRBJ1-6; D possibly corresponds to TRBD1 (5 bases). CDR1 is MNHEY and CDR2 is SVGAGI in the germline V gene. The CDR3 consists of 13 residues. V lost 4 bases, J lost 10 bases, and 11 bases lay in between.

In its sample, this clonotype was seen many times. J is TRBJ2-7 and V is TRBV20-1; perhaps TRBD1 as D (6 bases). Trimming removed 5 bases from V and 5 bases from J, with 13 bases in between. The CDR3 spans 12 residues. Germline V gene data show CDR1 as DFQATT and CDR2 as SNEGSKA (reference sequence). Here the CDR3 DNA reads TGCAGTGCTTCGTCACAGGGTGACGAGCAGTACTTC. Translated: CSASSQGDEQYF.

J is TRBJ2-1 and V is TRBV2, with TRBD2 matching over 9 bases. This CDR3 region has 16 residues. CDR1 and CDR2 from the germline V gene are SNHLY and FYNNEI. Trimming removed 7 bases from V and 4 bases from J; junction bases left unmatched: 11. CDR3 nucleotide sequence: TGTGCCAGCATGGCTGGGCTAGCGGGGATATACAATGAGCAGTTCTTC. Translation gives CASMAGLAGIYNEQFF. The whole variable domain, filled in from reference TRBV2 and TRBJ2-1, reads EPEVTQTPSHQVTQMGQEVILRCVPISNHLYFYWYRQILGQKVEFLVSFYNNEISEKSEIFDDQFSVERPDGSNFTLKIRSTKLEDSAMYFCASMAGLAGIYNEQFFGPGTRLTVL.

The table lists this clonotype with many counts. The CDR3 region has the DNA TGTGCCAGCAGTGGGGACAGGGAGGGGTATGGCTACACCTTC. It codes for CASSGDREGYGYTF. The chain is built from TRBV2 and TRBJ1-2; 9 bases match TRBD1. The germline gives CDR1 SNHLY, CDR2 FYNNEI. Germline trimming cut 4 bases from V and 5 bases from J; bases unmatched to any gene: 5. This CDR3 contains 14 residues. Combining the CDR3 with reference TRBV2 and TRBJ1-2 gives the whole variable domain EPEVTQTPSHQVTQMGQEVILRCVPISNHLYFYWYRQILGQKVEFLVSFYNNEISEKSEIFDDQFSVERPDGSNFTLKIRSTKLEDSAMYFCASSGDREGYGYTFGSGTRLTVV.

Note on this clonotype: A much larger clone lies one base from this, so it may be a read error. CDR3 region: CASSLGQLPYEQYF. CDR3 sequence (DNA): TGTGCCAGCAGCTTGGGGCAGCTGCCCTACGAGCAGTACTTC. The chain couples TRBV11-2 to TRBJ2-7; D may be TRBD1 (5 bases). The V gene lost 3 bases and the J gene lost 2 bases, with 11 bases spanning the gap. CDR1 is SGHAT and CDR2 is FQNNGV in the germline V gene. The CDR3 totals 14 residues.

This clonotype was detected many times. V usage is TRBV20-1 and J usage is TRBJ1-2; tentative D call: TRBD1 (6 bases). V was clipped by 0 bases and J by 1 base, with 9 bases between them. There are 14 residues in the CDR3. The germline gives CDR1 DFQATT, CDR2 SNEGSKA (reference sequence). This CDR3 reads CSARESGDNYGYTF. The CDR3 nucleotides are TGCAGTGCTAGAGAGTCAGGGGATAACTATGGCTACACCTTC.

As to this clonotype: A read error may produce the germline difference seen at one junction end. The genes are TRBV4-1 and TRBJ1-1, with D unclear. The CDR3 spans 14 residues. Germline V gene sequence: CDR1 MGHRA, CDR2 YSYEKL. The DNA of the CDR3 is TGCGCCAGCAGCCAAGACTGGACGAACACTGAAGCTTCCTTT. Encoded protein: CASSQDWTNTEASF.

J is TRBJ1-3 and V is TRBV19; D not certain. The CDR3 length is 16 residues. Germline CDR1 and CDR2: LNHDA and SQIVND (reference sequence). Trimming left V 0 bases short and J 8 bases short, with 17 bases between. The CDR3 nucleotides are TGTGCCAGTAGTATAGACCCCGTAGGCGGCGGCTACACCATATATTTT. It codes for CASSIDPVGGGYTIYF.

The chain employs TRBV10-3 and TRBJ2-2, with D perhaps matching TRBD2 (5 bases). Germline V gene lookup returns CDR1 ENHRY and CDR2 SYGVKD. V was cut by 4 bases and J by 4 bases, with 19 bases left in between. The CDR3 has 17 residues. CDR3 coding DNA: TGTGCCATCAGTGCAGGCATGTCGGCGGGTCGCACCGGGGAGCTGTTTTTT. It encodes CAISAGMSAGRTGELFF.

This clonotype was seen repeatedly, ten times or more. The chain is built from TRBV5-5 and TRBJ2-5, with D perhaps given as TRBD1 or TRBD2 (5 bases each). The V end lost 1 base, the J end lost 7 bases, and 17 bases lay between the germline ends. The CDR3 spans 15 residues. Germline loops: CDR1 SGHKS, CDR2 YYEKEE (reference sequence). CDR3 loop: CASSLPGTARGTQYF. The CDR3 nucleotides are TGTGCCAGCAGCTTGCCCGGGACGGCCCGGGGGACCCAGTACTTC.

A note on this clonotype: A much larger clone lies one base from this, so it may be a read error. V and J are TRBV6-5 and TRBJ2-3, with D perhaps matching TRBD2 (5 bases). Trimming pared 0 bases from V and 4 bases from J, leaving 14 bases between. CDR3 length: 16 amino acids. Germline assignment: CDR1 MNHEY and CDR2 SVGAGI. The chain's CDR3 is CASSYSQASSSDTQYF. In DNA form, the CDR3 reads TGTGCCAGCAGTTACTCTCAGGCATCTAGCTCAGATACGCAGTATTTT.

This clonotype was counted many times. This chain links TRBV18 with TRBJ2-7; 9 positions agree with TRBD1. V shed 3 bases, J shed 5 bases, and the junction held 5 bases outside the gene matches. The germline CDR1 and CDR2 sequences are KGHSH and LQKENI. CDR3 length: 14 amino acids. CDR3 in amino acids: CASSPRGQGNEQYF. The CDR3, as DNA: TGTGCCAGCTCACCGAGGGGACAGGGAAACGAGCAGTACTTC.

With regard to this clonotype: The junction differs from germline at one of its ends, possibly a read error. J is TRBJ2-5 and V is TRBV27; TRBD1 is a possible D gene (6 bases). Germline CDR1 and CDR2: MNHEY and SMNVEV (reference sequence). CDR3 length equals 12 residues. The CDR3 bases are TGTGCCGGCAGGGACAAGCAGGAGACCCAGTACTTC. Translating it yields CAGRDKQETQYF.

The sample holds many counts of this clonotype. The chain joins TRBV29-1 to TRBJ2-7; tentative D call: TRBD1 (5 bases). Deletions cut 6 bases from V and 0 bases from J, with 15 bases between. The CDR3 runs 14 residues. Germline loops: CDR1 SQVTM, CDR2 ANQGSEA. In DNA form, the CDR3 reads TGCAGCGTCGTTGACAGTGAGAGCTCCTACGAGCAGTACTTC. This sequence encodes CSVVDSESSYEQYF.